This passage covers 29 T cell receptor beta chains from one sample sequenced in a study of CD8 T cells in ankylosing spondylitis (TCRdb year 2017). General findings and caveats noted by the study authors: Blood from ankylosing spondylitis patients appeared to be characterized by a TCR beta motif made up of eight highly homologous amino acid variants.

Receptor libraries were prepared by 5' RACE. The data were produced on an Illumina HiSeq 2500. TCRdb applied fastp at Q25 and MiXCR to the public reads, then kept only in-frame beta chains. CDR3 protein sequences are deduplicated, and each keeps its most common genes and DNA. For this sample the table gives some 240,000 distinct CDR3 sequences, of which about 7% were detected only once. Of the sample, approximately 15% falls within the top ten clones. Their specific antigens are unknown. Sequenced input: blood, either unsorted or a sorted T cell fraction (not recorded which). These receptors were obtained from a male donor with ankylosing spondylitis.

This clonotype was counted ten times or more. This sequence joins TRBV4-3 and TRBJ1-2; weak D call: TRBD1 (5 bases). The V gene's germline CDR1 is LGHNA and CDR2 YSLEER. CDR3 length equals 19 residues. V was cut by 0 bases and J by 2 bases, with 22 bases left in between. The DNA for the CDR3 is TGCGCCAGCAGCCAAGAACCATGGGGGAGTAGGGTTTGGAACTATGGCTACACCTTC. Its protein is CASSQEPWGSRVWNYGYTF.

The sample holds many counts of this clonotype. V gene TRBV12-3 or TRBV12-4 combines with J gene TRBJ2-7; D may be TRBD1 (6 bases). The CDR3 length is 14 residues. Trimming pared 6 bases from V and 0 bases from J, leaving 12 bases between. CDR3: CASSLNRVSYEQYF. The CDR3 region has the DNA TGTGCCAGCAGCTTAAACAGGGTCTCCTACGAGCAGTACTTC.

This clonotype was recorded at least ten times. This chain links TRBV4-1 with TRBJ2-1; D remains ambiguous. Germline V CDR1 and CDR2: MGHRA, YSYEKL. Trimming took 0 bases from V and 0 from J, leaving 9 bases between them. This CDR3 spans 16 amino acids. The CDR3 is CASSQEVSSSYNEQFF. DNA for the CDR3: TGCGCCAGCAGCCAAGAGGTGTCGAGCTCCTACAATGAGCAGTTCTTC.

This clonotype was seen a few times. The J gene is TRBJ2-5, the V gene TRBV10-3, with D uncertain. Germline loops: CDR1 ENHRY, CDR2 SYGVKD. This CDR3 comprises 13 residues. V shed 3 bases and J shed 2 bases, with 7 bases lying between them. The CDR3 region has the DNA TGTGCCATCAGTGACAACGGGCAAGAGACCCAGTACTTC. As protein: CAISDNGQETQYF.

This clonotype was seen ten or more times. V gene TRBV15 combines with J gene TRBJ2-1; the D is unclear. The CDR3 is 15 residues long. V lost 0 bases and J 6 bases, leaving 12 bases between the germline ends. CDR1 and CDR2 from the germline V gene are LNHNV and YYDKDF (reference sequence). The CDR3 bases are TGTGCCACCAGCAGAGATAGGCTCATCAGCAATGAGCAGTTCTTC. It yields the protein CATSRDRLISNEQFF.

This clonotype was counted ten times or more. The chain carries TRBV6-5 and TRBJ1-1, with TRBD1 as a possible D gene (5 bases). CDR3 length: 14 residues. V was cut by 2 bases and J by 1 base, with 8 bases left in between. Germline V gene lookup returns CDR1 MNHEY and CDR2 SVGAGI. The CDR3 nucleotides are TGTGCCAGCAGTTACGAGACAGAGAACACTGAAGCTTTCTTT. Translated: CASSYETENTEAFF.

This clonotype was seen repeatedly, ten times or more. V usage is TRBV6-1 and J usage is TRBJ2-2; 9 nucleotides match TRBD1. Germline lookup yields CDR1 MNHNS and CDR2 SASEGT. The CDR3 is 15 residues long. Germline trimming cut 4 bases from V and 5 bases from J; bases unmatched to any gene: 5. The CDR3 spells CASSAGTGYTGELFF. As DNA, the CDR3 is TGTGCCAGCAGTGCCGGGACAGGGTATACCGGGGAGCTGTTTTTT.

This clonotype was recorded many times. V gene TRBV5-1 combines with J gene TRBJ1-6, with D unclear. The CDR3 covers 14 residues. Trimming cost V 4 bases and J 8 bases, with 13 bases left between them. CDR1 SGHRS and CDR2 YFSETQ come from the germline V gene. This CDR3 is CASSLSVGDSPLHF. CDR3 nucleotide sequence: TGCGCCAGCAGCCTCTCGGTAGGAGATTCACCCCTCCACTTT.

This clonotype was seen ten or more times. This sequence joins TRBV7-2 and TRBJ1-5; TRBD1 is a possible D gene (5 bases). The germline CDR1 and CDR2 sequences are SGHTA and FQGNSA. The CDR3 runs to 15 residues. With 0 bases removed from V and 3 bases from J, the gap between germline ends came to 9 bases. CDR3: CASSLAQEYNQPQHF. In DNA form, the CDR3 reads TGTGCCAGCAGCTTAGCACAGGAGTACAATCAGCCCCAGCATTTT. Drawing the rest from reference TRBV7-2 and TRBJ1-5, the complete variable domain is GAGVSQSPSNKVTEKGKDVELRCDPISGHTALYWYRQSLGQGLEFLIYFQGNSAPDKSGLPSDRFSAERTGGSVSTLTIQRTQQEDSAVYLCASSLAQEYNQPQHFGDGTRLSIL.

This clonotype has only a few counts. The chain uses TRBV4-3 and TRBJ1-2, with TRBD1 matching over 8 bases. The CDR3 is 15 amino acids. Germline V CDR1 and CDR2: LGHNA, YSLEER. V was pared by 0 bases and J by 8 bases, with 8 bases of the junction left unmatched. The CDR3 DNA sequence: TGCGCCAGCAGCCAAGATCATGTCGACAGGGGAGGCTACACCTTC. The encoded protein is CASSQDHVDRGGYTF.

This clonotype appeared many times. This sequence joins TRBV7-9 and TRBJ2-7; D perhaps matches TRBD2 (6 bases). The CDR3 length is 15 residues. Trimming took 5 bases from V and 0 from J, leaving 14 bases between them. Germline CDR1 reads SEHNR; CDR2 reads FQNEAQ (reference sequence). CDR3 DNA sequence: TGTGCCAGCAGCCGCCAAGGGACTTACTCCTACGAGCAGTACTTC. This encodes CASSRQGTYSYEQYF.

This clonotype was counted ten times or more. The V and J genes are TRBV18 and TRBJ2-1; TRBD1 matches at 11 bases. CDR3 length: 16 amino acids. CDR1 is KGHSH and CDR2 is LQKENI in the germline V gene. Losses at the gene ends were 0 bases for V and 4 bases for J; bases not matched to a gene: 2. The CDR3: CASSPPDRGPYNEQFF. The CDR3 DNA is TGTGCCAGCTCACCACCGGACAGGGGGCCTTACAATGAGCAGTTCTTC.

The sample holds many counts of this clonotype. V usage is TRBV3-1 and J usage is TRBJ2-5; D is ambiguous. The germline V gene encodes CDR1 LGHDT and CDR2 YNNKEL (reference sequence). The length of the CDR3 is 16 residues. Trimming cost V 3 bases and J 0 bases, with 14 bases left between them. This CDR3 reads CASSHPTRRDQETQYF. The CDR3, as DNA: TGTGCCAGCAGCCACCCCACTCGACGCGACCAAGAGACCCAGTACTTC.

This clonotype was detected only a few times. This chain connects TRBV7-8 to TRBJ2-1; maybe TRBD2 (6 bases). The V end lost 5 bases, the J end lost 5 bases, and 10 bases lay between the germline ends. Per germline, CDR1 SGHVS and CDR2 FQNEAQ. The CDR3 runs to 13 residues. The CDR3 nucleotides are TGTGCCAGCAGCCAGGACTACAACAATGAGCAGTTCTTC. This sequence encodes CASSQDYNNEQFF.

Notes on this clonotype: A much larger clone sits a single nucleotide away, making a read error possible. No conserved phenylalanine or tryptophan ends this CDR3, so it is likely a read error. The chain joins TRBV20-1 to TRBJ2-7, with unresolved D. The CDR3 has 11 residues. The V gene's germline CDR1 is DFQATT and CDR2 SNEGSKA (reference sequence). The V gene lost 5 bases and the J gene lost 3 bases, with 8 bases spanning the gap. The CDR3 is CSAPSDYEQYL. CDR3 coding DNA: TGCAGTGCTCCCTCCGACTACGAGCAGTACCTC.

This clonotype was detected many times. This chain connects TRBV7-6 to TRBJ1-1; possibly TRBD1 for D (5 bases). Trimming removed 1 base at V and 11 bases at J, with 11 bases between. The CDR3 loop spans 12 amino acids. Germline CDR1 SGHVS, CDR2 FNYEAQ. CDR3 protein: CASSLGDRQAFF. In nucleotides, the CDR3 is TGTGCCAGCAGCTTAGGGGACCGCCAGGCTTTCTTT.

The chain carries TRBV6-2 or TRBV6-3 and TRBJ2-1; TRBD1 might be the D (6 bases). V lost 2 bases and J 7 bases, leaving 18 bases between the germline ends. The CDR3 consists of 16 residues. Germline CDR1 reads MNHEY; CDR2 reads SVGEGT. CDR3 sequence: CASSYERATGTNEQFF. The CDR3, as DNA: TGTGCCAGCAGTTACGAAAGGGCCACAGGGACGAATGAGCAGTTCTTC.

With respect to this clonotype: Being one base from a much bigger clone, this may be a read error. The rearrangement uses TRBV2 and TRBJ2-1; D ambiguous. This CDR3 comprises 13 residues. Trimming cost V 0 bases and J 10 bases, with 10 bases left between them. The germline V gene has CDR1 SNHLY and CDR2 FYNNEI. CDR3 DNA: TGTGCCAGCAGTGAAGCGCTGACCCCCGAGCAGTTCTTC. Translating it yields CASSEALTPEQFF.

This clonotype was counted ten times or more. The rearrangement links TRBV29-1 to TRBJ2-2; 7 nucleotides align to TRBD1. CDR1 is SQVTM and CDR2 is ANQGSEA in the germline V gene. V lost 4 bases, J lost 7 bases, and 9 bases stayed unmatched. CDR3 size: 14 residues. CDR3 sequence reads: CSVVKQGNSGELFF. The CDR3 nucleotides read TGCAGCGTTGTGAAACAGGGGAATAGCGGGGAGCTGTTTTTT.

There are many counts of this clonotype. The CDR3 DNA reads TGTGCCAGCAGTTATAGGGCTGGGGCCCTCAATGAAAAACTGTTTTTT. Translation gives CASSYRAGALNEKLFF. This chain uses TRBV6-5 with TRBJ1-4; D is possibly TRBD1 (5 bases). V shed 3 bases and J shed 5 bases, with 16 bases lying between them. Germline V gene sequence: CDR1 MNHEY, CDR2 SVGAGI. The CDR3 runs to 16 residues.

This clonotype was observed many times. V gene TRBV7-9 combines with J gene TRBJ1-2; no clear D gene. Germline V gene data show CDR1 as SEHNR and CDR2 as FQNEAQ (reference sequence). This CDR3 comprises 15 residues. Trimming took off 4 bases at V and 6 bases at J, with 18 bases between the two ends. CDR3 DNA: TGTGCCAGCAGCTCGTACGGCCTCCCCGGGAATGGCTACACCTTC. It yields the protein CASSSYGLPGNGYTF.

The chain's CDR3 is CASSPWGERRGELFF. The CDR3 region has the DNA TGTGCCAGCAGCCCCTGGGGGGAGCGCCGCGGGGAGCTGTTTTTT. This rearrangement joins TRBV7-9 to TRBJ2-2, with a weak D call TRBD2 (6 bases). With 5 bases removed from V and 7 bases from J, the gap between germline ends came to 17 bases. CDR1 and CDR2 (germline): SEHNR, FQNEAQ (reference sequence). The CDR3 has 15 amino acids.

V gene TRBV4-3 combines with J gene TRBJ2-7; D tentatively reads TRBD1 or TRBD2 (5 bases each). The CDR3 contains 14 residues. Germline V gives CDR1 LGHNA, CDR2 YSLEER. The germline V and J ends were trimmed by 4 bases and 2 bases, with 12 bases remaining between them. Written as DNA, the CDR3 is TGCGCCAGCAGCCCGGGACGGGAAACCTACGAGCAGTACTTC. Translation: CASSPGRETYEQYF.

The rearrangement joins TRBV5-6 to TRBJ2-7, with D tentatively TRBD1 or TRBD2 (7 bases each). V was cut by 4 bases and J by 1 base, with 15 bases left in between. CDR1 is SGHDT, CDR2 YYEEEE, per germline. The CDR3 is made up of 15 amino acids. Written as DNA, the CDR3 is TGTGCCAGCAGCCAGCGGGACAGATTATCCTACGAGCAGTACTTC. The encoded protein is CASSQRDRLSYEQYF.

This clonotype appeared many times. The V call is TRBV2, the J call TRBJ2-2; 9 bases align to TRBD1. Per germline, CDR1 SNHLY and CDR2 FYNNEI. This CDR3 contains 14 residues. V trimming: 8 bases; J trimming: 6 bases; junction bases outside the gene matches: 7. CDR3 residues: CASGTGQRAGELFF. The CDR3 region has the DNA TGTGCCAGCGGGACAGGGCAGAGAGCCGGGGAGCTGTTTTTT.

This clonotype has at least ten counts. The chain has TRBV27 and TRBJ1-2; 7 bases are a match to TRBD1. Germline CDR1 and CDR2: MNHEY and SMNVEV (reference sequence). This CDR3 is built from 11 residues. The V gene end was trimmed by 7 bases and the J gene end by 7 bases; junction bases not matched to a gene: 3. The CDR3 coding sequence is TGTGCCAGCACAGGGGGGGCTGGCTACACCTTC. This gives the protein CASTGGAGYTF.

This clonotype was found many times. This chain uses TRBV4-2 with TRBJ2-7, with 11 bases lining up with TRBD2. V lost 3 bases, J lost 3 bases, and 4 bases stayed unmatched. Germline CDR1 reads LGHNA; CDR2 reads YNFKEQ. The CDR3 extends over 15 amino acids. This CDR3 is CASSQGGTSGYEQYF. Here the CDR3 DNA reads TGTGCCAGCAGCCAGGGCGGGACTAGCGGCTACGAGCAGTACTTC.

In this sample, this clonotype turned up many times. V is TRBV7-8 and J is TRBJ2-2; D remains unclear. Germline V lookup: CDR1 SGHVS, CDR2 FQNEAQ. The CDR3 contains 15 residues. V lost 1 base and J 4 bases, leaving 10 bases between the germline ends. This CDR3 reads CASSLVDFPTGELFF. DNA of the CDR3: TGTGCCAGCAGCTTAGTTGACTTTCCCACCGGGGAGCTGTTTTTT.

This clonotype came up many times. The chain joins TRBV28 to TRBJ2-5; 7 positions match TRBD1. Per the germline V gene, CDR1 is MDHEN and CDR2 is SYDVKM. The V segment lost 10 bases and the J segment 1 base; nucleotides outside the gene matches: 6. The CDR3 spans 13 residues. CDR3 DNA: TGTGCCATCATCGACAGGGTCCAAGAGACCCAGTACTTC. Its translation: CAIIDRVQETQYF.